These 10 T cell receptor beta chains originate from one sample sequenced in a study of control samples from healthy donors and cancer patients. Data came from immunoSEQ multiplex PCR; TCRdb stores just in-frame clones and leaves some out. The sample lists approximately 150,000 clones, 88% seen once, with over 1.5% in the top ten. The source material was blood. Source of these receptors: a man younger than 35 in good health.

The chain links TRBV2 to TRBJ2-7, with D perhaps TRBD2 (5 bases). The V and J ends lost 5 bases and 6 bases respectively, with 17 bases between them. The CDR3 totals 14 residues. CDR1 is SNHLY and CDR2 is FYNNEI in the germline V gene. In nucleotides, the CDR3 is TGTGCCAGCAGTCAAGACTACTACTACGGCGAGCAGTACTTC. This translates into CASSQDYYYGEQYF. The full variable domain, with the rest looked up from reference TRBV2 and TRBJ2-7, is EPEVTQTPSHQVTQMGQEVILRCVPISNHLYFYWYRQILGQKVEFLVSFYNNEISEKSEIFDDQFSVERPDGSNFTLKIRSTKLEDSAMYFCASSQDYYYGEQYFGPGTRLTVT.

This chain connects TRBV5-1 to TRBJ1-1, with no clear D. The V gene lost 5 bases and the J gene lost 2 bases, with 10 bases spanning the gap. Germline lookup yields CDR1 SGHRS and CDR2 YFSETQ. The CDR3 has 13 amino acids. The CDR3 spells CASRSTINTEAFF. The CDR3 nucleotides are TGCGCCAGCAGGAGCACGATAAACACTGAAGCTTTCTTT.

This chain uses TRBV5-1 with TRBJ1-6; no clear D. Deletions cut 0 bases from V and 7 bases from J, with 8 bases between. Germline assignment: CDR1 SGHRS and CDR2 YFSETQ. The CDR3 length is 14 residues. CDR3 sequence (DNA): TGCGCCAGCAGCTTGGAACGGTTCAATTCACCCCTCCACTTT. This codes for CASSLERFNSPLHF.

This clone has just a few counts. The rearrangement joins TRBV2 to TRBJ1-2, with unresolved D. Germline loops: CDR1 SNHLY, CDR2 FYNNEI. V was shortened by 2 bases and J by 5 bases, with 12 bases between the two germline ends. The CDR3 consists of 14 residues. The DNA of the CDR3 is TGTGCCAGCAGTGAAAACGGCCCTGCTTATGGCTACACCTTC. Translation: CASSENGPAYGYTF. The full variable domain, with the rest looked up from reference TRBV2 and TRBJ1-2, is EPEVTQTPSHQVTQMGQEVILRCVPISNHLYFYWYRQILGQKVEFLVSFYNNEISEKSEIFDDQFSVERPDGSNFTLKIRSTKLEDSAMYFCASSENGPAYGYTFGSGTRLTVV.

The CDR3 sequence: CASSFQTSGNTIYF. CDR3 bases: TGTGCCAGCAGCTTTCAGACCTCTGGAAACACCATATATTTT. The chain is built from TRBV7-9 and TRBJ1-3, with unresolved D. The CDR3 is made up of 14 amino acids. Germline CDR1 is SEHNR and CDR2 is FQNEAQ (reference sequence). V lost 3 bases and J lost 0, with 6 bases in between.

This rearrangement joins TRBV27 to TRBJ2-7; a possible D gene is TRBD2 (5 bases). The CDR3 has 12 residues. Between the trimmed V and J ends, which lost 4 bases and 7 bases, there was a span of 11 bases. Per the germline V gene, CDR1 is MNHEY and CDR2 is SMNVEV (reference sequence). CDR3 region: CASSSLTGEQYF. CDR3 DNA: TGTGCCAGCAGTTCCTTGACGGGGGAGCAGTACTTC.

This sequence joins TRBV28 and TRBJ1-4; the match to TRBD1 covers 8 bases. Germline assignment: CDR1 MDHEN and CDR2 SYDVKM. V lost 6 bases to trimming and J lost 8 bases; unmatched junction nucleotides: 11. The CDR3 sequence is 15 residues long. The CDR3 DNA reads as TGTGCCAGCAGACCCTACAGGGGGGCGGAAGAAAAACTGTTTTTT. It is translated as CASRPYRGAEEKLFF.

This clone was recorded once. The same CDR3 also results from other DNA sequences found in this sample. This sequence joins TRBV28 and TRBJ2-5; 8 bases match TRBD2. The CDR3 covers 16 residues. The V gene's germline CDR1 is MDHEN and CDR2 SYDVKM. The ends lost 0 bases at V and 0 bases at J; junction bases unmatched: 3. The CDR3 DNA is TGTGCCAGCAGTTTATGGGGCGGGGGGTACCAAGAGACCCAGTACTTC. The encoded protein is CASSLWGGGYQETQYF.

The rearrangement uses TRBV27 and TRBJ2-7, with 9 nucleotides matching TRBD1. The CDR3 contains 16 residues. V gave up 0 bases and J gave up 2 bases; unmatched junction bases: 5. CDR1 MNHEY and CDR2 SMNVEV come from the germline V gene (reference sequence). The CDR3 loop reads CASSLSMGQGPYEQYF. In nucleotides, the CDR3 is TGTGCCAGCAGTTTATCGATGGGACAGGGTCCCTACGAGCAGTACTTC.

The CDR3 DNA reads TGTGCCAGTAGTATGGGGAGCTCCTACGAGCAGTACTTC. Protein: CASSMGSSYEQYF. The rearrangement joins TRBV19 to TRBJ2-7, with D maybe TRBD2 (5 bases). CDR1 is LNHDA and CDR2 is SQIVND in the germline V gene (reference sequence). V shed 3 bases and J shed 0 bases, with 6 bases lying between them. The CDR3 loop spans 13 amino acids.